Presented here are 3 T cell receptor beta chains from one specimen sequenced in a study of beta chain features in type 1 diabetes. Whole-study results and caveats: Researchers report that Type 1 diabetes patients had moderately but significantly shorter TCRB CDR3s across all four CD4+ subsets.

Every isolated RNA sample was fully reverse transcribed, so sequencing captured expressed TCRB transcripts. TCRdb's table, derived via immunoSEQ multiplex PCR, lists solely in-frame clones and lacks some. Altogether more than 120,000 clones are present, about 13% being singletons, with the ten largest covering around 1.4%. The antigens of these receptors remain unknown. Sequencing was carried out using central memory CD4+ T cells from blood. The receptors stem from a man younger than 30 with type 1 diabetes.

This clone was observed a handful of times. CDR3 sequence (DNA): TGTGCCGGTACTTCCCGGCAGGGCTACGAGCAGTACTTC. Translating it yields CAGTSRQGYEQYF. The gene calls are TRBV6-5 and TRBJ2-7; maybe TRBD1 (5 bases). The CDR3 totals 13 residues. Deletions cut 11 bases from V and 3 bases from J, with 17 bases between. The V gene's germline CDR1 is MNHEY and CDR2 SVGAGI.

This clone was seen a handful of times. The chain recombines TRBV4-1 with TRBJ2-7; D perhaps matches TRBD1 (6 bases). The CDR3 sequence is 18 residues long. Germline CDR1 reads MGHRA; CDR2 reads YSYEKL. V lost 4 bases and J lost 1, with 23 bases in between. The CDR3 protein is CASSPLRRERGTSYEQYF. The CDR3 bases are TGCGCCAGCAGCCCCCTTCGAAGAGAACGAGGGACATCCTACGAGCAGTACTTC.

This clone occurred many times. CDR3 in DNA: TGTGCCAGCAGTTTCAGCTCACAGGGGACCGGGGAGCTGTTTTTT. This gives the protein CASSFSSQGTGELFF. V gene TRBV6-6 combines with J gene TRBJ2-2; 7 bases are shared with TRBD1. Germline-derived CDR1 and CDR2 are MNHNY and SVGAGI (reference sequence). The junction had 7 bases not matched to a gene; V was cut back by 4 bases and J by 5 bases. This CDR3 is 15 amino acids long.